This T cell receptor beta chain was found in a study of shared clonotypes between healthy human individuals. None of the donors, who were healthy HIV-negative adults, had recently had acute infections or vaccinations. Researchers partitioned CD4+ cells into CD45RA+ naive and CD45RA-negative memory subsets. Clones were read by immunoSEQ multiplex PCR, and TCRdb kept only the in-frame ones, dropping some. Among about 2.4 million clones listed, roughly nine tenths were seen once. With 1 base clipped from V and 10 bases from J, the junction kept 10 bases outside the gene matches. The CDR3 is 17 amino acids. Germline V gene sequence: CDR1 SGHNT, CDR2 YYREEE (reference sequence).

The V call is TRBV5-4, the J call TRBJ2-1, with 14 bases lining up with TRBD2. Sample: naive CD4+ T cells sorted from blood. This sample's subset: CD45RA+ positively selected. The receptor was isolated from a man aged 18-30 years in good health. The CDR3 nucleotides read TGTGCCAGCAGCTTGCCCTCCGGACTAGCGGGAGGAAAGGAGCAGTTCTTC. This codes for CASSLPSGLAGGKEQFF.